This T cell receptor beta chain is drawn from a study of blood T cell repertoires in COVID-19. Authors' data handling: Quantification of nucleated cells was approximated via reference gene primer amplification. The table came from immunoSEQ multiplex PCR; TCRdb's copy has only in-frame clones and leaves some out. The D gene and trimming were derived from the DNA, and the V and J assignments and clone size from that table. The table includes about 94,000 clones, about 80% detected once. The CDR3 has 13 amino acids. V gave up 6 bases and J gave up 8 bases; unmatched junction bases: 9. Germline V gene lookup returns CDR1 MNHEY and CDR2 SVGAGI.

This clonotype was obtained from a man in his sixties with acute or convalescent COVID-19. The sequencing sample was made of peripheral blood. This rearrangement joins TRBV6-5 to TRBJ1-1; 7 positions match TRBD1. The CDR3, as DNA: TGTGCCAGCAGGTACAGGGGAGGGTCCGAAGCTTTCTTT. As protein: CASRYRGGSEAFF.